The TCR beta chain described here comes from a study of beta chain features in type 1 diabetes (dated by TCRdb to the late 2010s). Background on the whole study: Mean age, gender distribution, total cell number and subset yield were not different between patients and healthy donors. Across all samples, fewer than 130 million sorted cells were examined, and cell number per subset correlated strongly with RNA yield. In the study, recently diagnosed type 1 diabetes patients and matched healthy donors were compared on the TCRB repertoires of their sorted circulating CD4+ T cell subsets. Regulatory and stem cell-like memory subsets were isolated from only 8 patients and roughly eight healthy donors, whereas naive and central memory subsets came from all 30 or so donors. The paper as a whole reports these results and caveats: A moderate but significant shortening of TCRB CDR3 length was observed in type 1 diabetes patients in all four CD4+ subsets. Naive, central memory and regulatory TCRB repertoires appeared to be more similar among patients than among healthy donors. Shorter templates might be favored by PCR, yet because patient and control samples were amplified and corrected together, any such skew would affect both groups equally. Because small numbers of individuals were included in the HLA sub-analyses, any influence of HLA type on TCRB rearrangement was left unresolved. Fewer insertions and more nucleotide deletions at VDJ recombination sites were observed in patients with type 1 diabetes, implying thymic rearrangement abnormalities. Sequencing cDNA rather than genomic DNA could over-represent highly expressing activated cells, although activation and CD3 levels did not differ between groups.

This clone was seen a few times. What this receptor recognizes is not known. No per-base quality is available; no much larger clone lies one base away. The same CDR3 also results from other DNA sequences found in this sample. From cysteine to phenylalanine, the CDR3 is 13 amino acids long. The retained sequence is limited to the CDR3, 39 bases, with the frame set at the first base. At the junction V is shortened by 4 bases and J by 4 bases, with 11 bases in between. Per the germline V gene, SQVTM is the CDR1 and ANQGSEA is the CDR2. From each donor, a single peripheral blood sample of approximately 120 mL on average was drawn into heparinised tubes. A BD FACSAria II was used to sort naive, central memory, regulatory and stem cell-like memory CD4+ T cells with a panel that included CD45RO, CCR7, CD25, CD127, CD95 and CD27. All sorted populations exceeded 95% purity. PBMCs were isolated right away by Lymphoprep density gradient centrifugation and were stained directly, without culture. Samples were stained and sorted in pairs, with one healthy donor and one patient per experiment, so that batch effects were minimized.

The High Capacity cDNA Reverse Transcription Kit was used to reverse transcribe all of the isolated RNA, meaning that expressed TCRB transcripts were what got sequenced. Naive, central memory and regulatory T cell samples underwent deep immunoSEQ sequencing, averaging approximately 3.3 million total reads per sample. Sorted cells were lysed in RLT buffer and RNA was extracted with DNase-treated RNeasy Micro or Mini kits, depending on cell number. To prevent cross-contamination, every cell subset was processed on its own, while patient and healthy donor samples were processed together. The immunoSEQ multiplex PCR was used to amplify TCRB sequences from cDNA, yielding 87-bp fragments that span the CDR3 region. Sequencing of the amplicons was done on the Illumina HiSeq platform. The original pipeline was this. PCR bias was corrected computationally using synthetic template baselines, and reads within Hamming distance 2 were collapsed, with unmergeable singletons discarded. Reads were aligned to IMGT to assign V, D and J genes, CDR3 length, and insertions or deletions at six rearrangement sites. Within each subset, clonotype counts were normalized to sorted cell number, and only after that were true diversity and Gini coefficients computed with the tcR R package. The overlap coefficient, calculated on TCRB nucleotide sequences, was used to measure repertoire sharing. As a proxy for the pre-selection repertoire, out-of-frame TCRB sequences from naive cells were analyzed. TCRdb carries this immuneACCESS record with in-frame sequences only. Its versions omit some clonotypes, under half of them owing to an unresolved V gene in the studies checked, with the rest unexplained. D and trimming were read from the DNA, whereas the V and J calls and clone size are those reported in that table. This sample holds about 160,000 clones; 63% were observed only once. The ten largest clones represent 0.08% to 0.09% of the sample.

Recombination linked TRBV29-1 to TRBJ1-3; no D gene is confidently identified. This receptor was taken from a man aged 30 to 45 with type 1 diabetes. Sequenced: naive CD4+ T cells from blood. Sample cell subset or site, as interpreted from the label and publication: true naive CD4+ T cells. The CDR3 is CSVGVSSGNTIYF. The sequence in DNA is TGCAGCGTTGGAGTAAGCTCCGGAAACACCATATATTTT.